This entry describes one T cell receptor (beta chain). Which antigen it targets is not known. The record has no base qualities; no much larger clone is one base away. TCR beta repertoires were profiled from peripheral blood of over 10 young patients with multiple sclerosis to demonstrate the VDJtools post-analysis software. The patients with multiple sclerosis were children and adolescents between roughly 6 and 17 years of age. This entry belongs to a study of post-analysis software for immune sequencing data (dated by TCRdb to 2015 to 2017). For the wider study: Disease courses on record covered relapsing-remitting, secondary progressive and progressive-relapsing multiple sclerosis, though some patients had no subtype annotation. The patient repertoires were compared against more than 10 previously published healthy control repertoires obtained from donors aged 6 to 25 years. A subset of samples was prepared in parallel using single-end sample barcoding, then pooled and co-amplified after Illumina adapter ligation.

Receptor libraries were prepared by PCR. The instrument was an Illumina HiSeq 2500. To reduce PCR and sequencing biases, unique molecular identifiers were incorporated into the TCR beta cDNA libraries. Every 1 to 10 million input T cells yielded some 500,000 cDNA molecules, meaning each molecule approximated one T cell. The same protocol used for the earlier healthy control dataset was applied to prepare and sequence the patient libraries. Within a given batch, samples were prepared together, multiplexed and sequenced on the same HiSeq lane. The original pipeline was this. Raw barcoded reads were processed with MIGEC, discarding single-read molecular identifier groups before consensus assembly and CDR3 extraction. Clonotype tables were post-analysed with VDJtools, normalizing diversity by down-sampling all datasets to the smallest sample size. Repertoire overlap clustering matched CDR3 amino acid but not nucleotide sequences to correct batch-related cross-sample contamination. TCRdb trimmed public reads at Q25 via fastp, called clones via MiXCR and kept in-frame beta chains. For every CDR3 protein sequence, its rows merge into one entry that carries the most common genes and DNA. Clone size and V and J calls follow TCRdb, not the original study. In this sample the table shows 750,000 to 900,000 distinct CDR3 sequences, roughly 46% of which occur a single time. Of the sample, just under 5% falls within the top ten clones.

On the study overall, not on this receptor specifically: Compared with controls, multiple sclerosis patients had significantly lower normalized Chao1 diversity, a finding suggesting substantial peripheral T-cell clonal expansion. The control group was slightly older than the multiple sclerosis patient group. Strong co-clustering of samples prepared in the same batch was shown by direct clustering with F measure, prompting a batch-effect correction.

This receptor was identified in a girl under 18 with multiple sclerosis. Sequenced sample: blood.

The CDR3 loop reads CSVDSGQSYGYTF. The DNA is as follows: TGCAGCGTTGATTCAGGACAGAGCTATGGCTACACCTTC. This receptor chain uses TRBV29-1 and TRBJ1-2; perhaps TRBD1 is the D gene, with 6 bases matching. Sequences SQVTM (CDR1) and ANQGSEA (CDR2) are obtained from the germline V gene. Including the terminal cysteine and phenylalanine, the CDR3 comprises 13 residues. Just the 39-base CDR3 DNA is kept, in frame starting at base 1. V was cut back by 3 bases and J by 4 bases, leaving a gap of 12 bases between them.